The T cell receptor beta chain under discussion was sequenced for a study of CD8+CD57+ T cells in acquired aplastic anemia. Looking at the study overall: In CD4+ cells, healthy donors produced an average of approximately 11 million reads. Study-wide points: The same twenty-nine CD8+ CDR3 sequences occurred in patients and in controls. Controls did not differ significantly from patients in CD8+ Simpson's diversity.

This clonotype was seen a single time. Its cognate antigen is unknown. The V end was cut by 0 bases, the J end by 10 bases, with 7 bases between. This CDR3 is built from 13 residues. Germline V CDR1 and CDR2: SNHLY, FYNNEI. Genomic DNA templated the TCR beta VDJ and CDR3 profiling. TCRdb ran MiXCR on the reads and lists one entry per CDR3 protein. This sample has 100,000 to 150,000 distinct CDR3 sequences, with 40% to 60% found just once. Input material: sorted CD4+, CD8+, or CD8+CD57+ T cells (not recorded which) from PBMCs. The V call is TRBV2, the J call TRBJ1-6; D is unclear. This receptor was taken from a human donor in good health, serving as a control. Written as DNA, the CDR3 is TGTGCCAGCAGTGAAGCTACAGAGTCACCCCTCCACTTT. Residues: CASSEATESPLHF.